Reported below is one T cell receptor (beta chain). CDR1 and CDR2 from the germline V gene are SGDLS and YYNGEE. Trimming removed 0 bases at V and 11 bases at J, with 15 bases between. The CDR3 length is 14 residues. The sample is drawn from a study of blood T cell repertoires in COVID-19. Study at large: Acute-phase and convalescent COVID-19 samples originated in the United States, Italy and Spain. T cells, B-cell-depleted T cells, or PBMCs supplied cDNA or gDNA.

In the original analysis: From reference gene primer amplification, estimates of nucleated cell counts were derived. Using immunoSEQ multiplex PCR, the repertoire was profiled, and TCRdb retains in-frame clones only, with some absent. The D gene and trimming were derived from the DNA, and the V and J assignments and clone size from that table. The sample holds 400,000 or so clones; about 89% are singletons and the top ten take roughly 1.9%. Living in about two dozen US areas, the participants were between roughly 18 and 90 years of age. Sample: PBMCs or T cells enriched from blood (not recorded which). This clonotype was sampled from a middle-aged man in a cohort exposed to, infected with or recovered from COVID-19 (not recorded which). The V and J genes are TRBV9 and TRBJ2-1, with D maybe TRBD2 (5 bases). CDR3 DNA: TGTGCCAGCAGCGTAGCTTCCCGGCGGGCCAAGCAGTTCTTC. Encoded protein: CASSVASRRAKQFF.